These T cell receptor beta chains were read from a single sample in a study of control samples from healthy donors and cancer patients. Generated by immunoSEQ multiplex PCR, the TCRdb table keeps only in-frame clones and is missing some. The profile shows about 65,000 clones, less than 95% of them singletons. Sequenced input: PBMCs. The receptors stem from a woman between 50 and 59 years old with colorectal cancer. Each CDR3 is given with its conserved first and last residue. A D gene is named only where the DNA matches it firmly. A row's size may be missing; if present it is once, few, many or a size class.

CDR3: CASSLHATTEAFF
DNA: TGTGCCAGCAGTCTACACGCGACCACTGAAGCTTTCTTT
length: 13
V: TRBV12-3/TRBV12-4
J: TRBJ1-1
D: NA
size: NA

CDR3: CASLLNTEAFF
DNA: TGTGCCAGCCTTTTAAACACTGAAGCTTTCTTT
length: 11
V: TRBV6-5
J: TRBJ1-1
D: NA
size: NA

CDR3: CASSQVEAGVYEQYF
DNA: TGTGCCAGCAGCCAAGTAGAAGCGGGAGTGTACGAGCAGTACTTC
length: 15
V: TRBV4-2
J: TRBJ2-7
D: TRBD2
size: few

CDR3: CASSVAGETGELFF
DNA: TGTGCCAGCAGTGTAGCGGGAGAGACCGGGGAGCTGTTTTTT
length: 14
V: TRBV28
J: TRBJ2-2
D: TRBD2
size: NA

CDR3: CACRGGDRGRETQYF
DNA: TGTGCCTGTAGGGGGGGGGACAGGGGGCGAGAGACCCAGTACTTC
length: 15
V: TRBV19
J: TRBJ2-5
D: TRBD1
size: NA

CDR3: CASRVTGSGSPLHF
DNA: TGTGCCAGCAGGGTGACAGGGTCAGGGTCACCCCTCCACTTT
length: 14
V: TRBV2
J: TRBJ1-6
D: TRBD1
size: NA

CDR3: CASSPQGPISGELFF
DNA: TGTGCCAGCAGCCCCCAGGGACCAATTTCGGGGGAGCTGTTTTTT
length: 15
V: TRBV7-9
J: TRBJ2-2
D: NA
size: NA

CDR3: CASNLAGEETQYF
DNA: TGTGCCAGCAACCTAGCGGGGGAAGAGACCCAGTACTTC
length: 13
V: TRBV5-6
J: TRBJ2-5
D: TRBD2
size: few

CDR3: CASSRTQNTEAFF
DNA: TGTGCCAGCAGCCGGACACAGAACACTGAAGCTTTCTTT
length: 13
V: TRBV6-6
J: TRBJ1-1
D: NA
size: NA

CDR3: CASFEEYQPQHF
DNA: TGTGCCAGCTTCGAAGAGTATCAGCCCCAGCATTTT
length: 12
V: TRBV28
J: TRBJ1-5
D: NA
size: NA

CDR3: CASSVNGQGASEKLFF
DNA: TGTGCCAGCAGCGTAAACGGACAGGGGGCTTCTGAAAAACTGTTTTTT
length: 16
V: TRBV9
J: TRBJ1-4
D: TRBD1
size: NA

CDR3: CASSLAGPEF
DNA: TGTGCCAGCAGTTTAGCGGGGCCCGAATTT
length: 10
V: TRBV27
J: TRBJ2-2
D: NA
size: once

CDR3: CASSENREVSGYTF
DNA: TGCGCCAGCAGTGAAAACAGGGAAGTCTCTGGCTACACCTTC
length: 14
V: TRBV10-1
J: TRBJ1-2
D: NA
size: NA

CDR3: CASSWVADGGQPQHF
DNA: TGTGCCAGCAGTTGGGTGGCAGATGGGGGTCAGCCCCAGCATTTT
length: 15
V: TRBV27
J: TRBJ1-5
D: NA
size: NA

CDR3: CASSSGWAGDTEAFF
DNA: TGCGCCAGCAGCTCGGGGTGGGCAGGGGACACTGAAGCTTTCTTT
length: 15
V: TRBV5-1
J: TRBJ1-1
D: NA
size: NA

CDR3: CASSLVRIGAGETQYF
DNA: TGTGCCAGCAGCTTAGTCAGGATCGGGGCCGGGGAGACCCAGTACTTC
length: 16
V: TRBV7-7
J: TRBJ2-5
D: NA
size: NA

CDR3: CASSYRRPYEQYF
DNA: TGTGCCAGCAGTTACCGACGGCCCTACGAGCAGTACTTC
length: 13
V: TRBV27
J: TRBJ2-7
D: NA
size: NA

CDR3: CASSPDRLGRYTQYF
DNA: TGTGCCAGCAGTCCCGACCGGCTCGGGCGTTATACGCAGTATTTT
length: 15
V: TRBV2
J: TRBJ2-3
D: NA
size: NA

CDR3: CASGGLGTGIGEQYF
DNA: TGTGCCAGCGGGGGGCTGGGGACAGGGATAGGCGAGCAGTACTTC
length: 15
V: TRBV28
J: TRBJ2-7
D: TRBD1
size: NA

CDR3: CAAGRASYNEQFF
DNA: TGTGCCGCCGGGAGGGCCTCCTACAATGAGCAGTTCTTC
length: 13
V: TRBV24-1
J: TRBJ2-1
D: TRBD2
size: NA

CDR3: CAGRTGGNSPLHF
DNA: TGTGCCGGTAGGACGGGGGGGAATTCACCCCTCCACTTT
length: 13
V: TRBV30
J: TRBJ1-6
D: NA
size: NA

CDR3: CASRTDRRGVRAPYNEQFF
DNA: TGTGCCAGCAGGACCGACAGGCGAGGGGTTAGGGCACCCTACAATGAGCAGTTCTTC
length: 19
V: TRBV7-2
J: TRBJ2-1
D: NA
size: NA

CDR3: CALNTQGRSSPLHF
DNA: TGTGCCCTAAACACCCAGGGTCGTTCTTCACCCCTCCACTTT
length: 14
V: TRBV28
J: TRBJ1-6
D: NA
size: once

CDR3: CASSTLDRVAYEQYF
DNA: TGTGCCAGCAGTACCCTGGACAGGGTCGCCTACGAGCAGTACTTC
length: 15
V: TRBV27
J: TRBJ2-7
D: TRBD1
size: NA

CDR3: CASSQGALPRSNQPQHF
DNA: TGCGCCAGCAGCCAAGGCGCCCTTCCCCGCTCCAATCAGCCCCAGCATTTT
length: 17
V: TRBV4-1
J: TRBJ1-5
D: NA
size: NA

CDR3: CASSQRGMPQHF
DNA: TGTGCCAGCAGCCAACGAGGTATGCCCCAGCATTTT
length: 12
V: TRBV3-1/TRBV3-2
J: TRBJ1-5
D: NA
size: NA

CDR3: CASSAGVRDQPQHF
DNA: TGTGCCAGCTCAGCAGGAGTGAGAGATCAGCCCCAGCATTTT
length: 14
V: TRBV18
J: TRBJ1-5
D: NA
size: NA

CDR3: CASSPVHPGQIYGYTF
DNA: TGTGCCAGCAGTCCAGTACACCCGGGACAGATCTATGGCTACACCTTC
length: 16
V: TRBV27
J: TRBJ1-2
D: TRBD1
size: NA

CDR3: CASSPRGPGNEKLFF
DNA: TGTGCCAGCAGTCCGAGGGGGCCGGGTAATGAAAAACTGTTTTTT
length: 15
V: TRBV27
J: TRBJ1-4
D: TRBD1
size: NA

CDR3: CASSVAGDAGEKLFF
DNA: TGTGCCAGCAGCGTGGCAGGGGATGCGGGCGAAAAACTGTTTTTT
length: 15
V: TRBV9
J: TRBJ1-4
D: NA
size: NA

CDR3: CASSYSGRITEAFF
DNA: TGTGCCAGCAGTTACTCCGGGCGGATCACTGAAGCTTTCTTT
length: 14
V: TRBV6-6
J: TRBJ1-1
D: NA
size: NA

CDR3: CASSLRNLNRGLTEAFF
DNA: TGTGCCAGCAGCTTAAGAAACCTGAACAGGGGGCTCACTGAAGCTTTCTTT
length: 17
V: TRBV7-3
J: TRBJ1-1
D: TRBD1
size: few

CDR3: CASSIPTWTGGGNTEAFF
DNA: TGTGCCAGTAGTATACCCACCTGGACAGGGGGAGGGAACACTGAAGCTTTCTTT
length: 18
V: TRBV19
J: TRBJ1-1
D: TRBD1
size: NA

CDR3: CASSLGTLNTGELFF
DNA: TGTGCCAGCAGCCTGGGGACTTTGAACACCGGGGAGCTGTTTTTT
length: 15
V: TRBV11-2
J: TRBJ2-2
D: NA
size: NA

CDR3: CSVAIGGGGEAFF
DNA: TGCAGCGTTGCAATTGGCGGGGGTGGTGAAGCTTTCTTT
length: 13
V: TRBV29-1
J: TRBJ1-1
D: NA
size: NA

CDR3: CASSLALAGGPGEQFF
DNA: TGTGCCAGCAGCTTAGCCCTAGCGGGAGGGCCGGGGGAGCAGTTCTTC
length: 16
V: TRBV11-3
J: TRBJ2-1
D: TRBD2
size: NA

CDR3: CASSVWDRGGDEQYF
DNA: TGTGCCAGCAGTGTCTGGGACAGGGGAGGGGACGAGCAGTACTTC
length: 15
V: TRBV2
J: TRBJ2-7
D: TRBD1
size: NA

CDR3: CASTPGGEGYGYTF
DNA: TGCGCCAGCACCCCTGGGGGGGAAGGCTATGGCTACACCTTC
length: 14
V: TRBV5-1
J: TRBJ1-2
D: NA
size: NA

CDR3: CASGQVYEQYF
DNA: TGTGCCAGTGGACAGGTCTACGAGCAGTACTTC
length: 11
V: TRBV6-5
J: TRBJ2-7
D: TRBD1
size: NA

CDR3: CASSATGQGLSYEQYF
DNA: TGCGCCAGCAGCGCGACGGGACAGGGGCTATCCTACGAGCAGTACTTC
length: 16
V: TRBV5-1
J: TRBJ2-7
D: TRBD1
size: few

CDR3: CAWSGDRAHEQYF
DNA: TGTGCCTGGAGTGGGGACAGGGCCCACGAGCAGTACTTC
length: 13
V: TRBV30
J: TRBJ2-7
D: TRBD1
size: NA

CDR3: CASSLTGVLEKLFF
DNA: TGTGCCAGCAGTTTGACAGGGGTGCTTGAAAAACTGTTTTTT
length: 14
V: TRBV28
J: TRBJ1-4
D: TRBD1
size: NA

CDR3: CASSYRGGNTEAFF
DNA: TGTGCCAGTAGCTACAGAGGGGGGAACACTGAAGCTTTCTTT
length: 14
V: TRBV19
J: TRBJ1-1
D: NA
size: NA

CDR3: CASSQDDSRNTQYF
DNA: TGCGCCAGCAGCCAAGATGACAGCAGAAATACGCAGTATTTT
length: 14
V: TRBV4-1
J: TRBJ2-3
D: NA
size: NA

CDR3: CASVRDSDSGNTIYF
DNA: TGTGCCAGCGTCCGGGACAGCGACTCTGGAAACACCATATATTTT
length: 15
V: TRBV6-5
J: TRBJ1-3
D: TRBD1
size: NA

CDR3: CASTGAFQLNTEAFF
DNA: TGTGCCAGCACGGGGGCGTTCCAGCTGAACACTGAAGCTTTCTTT
length: 15
V: TRBV3-1/TRBV3-2
J: TRBJ1-1
D: NA
size: NA

CDR3: CASSLYPSWGEYSYEQYF
DNA: TGTGCCAGCAGCTTATATCCTTCCTGGGGGGAATATTCCTACGAGCAGTACTTC
length: 18
V: TRBV7-3
J: TRBJ2-7
D: NA
size: NA

CDR3: CASRAGTGTYEQYF
DNA: TGTGCCAGCAGGGCCGGGACAGGAACCTACGAGCAGTACTTC
length: 14
V: TRBV2
J: TRBJ2-7
D: TRBD1
size: NA

CDR3: CASSLRGARINEKLFF
DNA: TGTGCCAGCAGCTTGCGCGGTGCCAGGATTAATGAAAAACTGTTTTTT
length: 16
V: TRBV5-5
J: TRBJ1-4
D: NA
size: NA

CDR3: CASSLPGVSNQPQHF
DNA: TGTGCCAGCAGTTTGCCGGGGGTTAGCAATCAGCCCCAGCATTTT
length: 15
V: TRBV6-6
J: TRBJ1-5
D: NA
size: NA

CDR3: CASRITHRALYNEQFF
DNA: TGTGCCAGTAGGATTACCCACAGGGCTCTCTACAATGAGCAGTTCTTC
length: 16
V: TRBV19
J: TRBJ2-1
D: NA
size: NA

CDR3: CASSQNSQGAYEQYF
DNA: TGTGCCAGCAGCCAAAATTCGCAGGGGGCGTATGAGCAGTACTTC
length: 15
V: TRBV3-1/TRBV3-2
J: TRBJ2-7
D: TRBD1
size: NA

CDR3: CASSERIRDRVRGYTF
DNA: TGCGCCAGCAGTGAGAGAATCCGGGACAGGGTGCGGGGCTACACCTTC
length: 16
V: TRBV10-2
J: TRBJ1-2
D: TRBD1
size: NA

CDR3: CASSLGGGGYTF
DNA: TGTGCCAGCAGCTTAGGGGGCGGGGGCTACACCTTC
length: 12
V: TRBV7-6
J: TRBJ1-2
D: NA
size: NA

CDR3: CASAAGQNEAFF
DNA: TGTGCCAGCGCGGCGGGACAAAATGAAGCTTTCTTT
length: 12
V: TRBV11-3
J: TRBJ1-1
D: NA
size: NA

CDR3: CASSREKTETTTQYF
DNA: TGTGCCAGCAGTCGGGAGAAGACAGAAACCACTACGCAGTATTTT
length: 15
V: TRBV2
J: TRBJ2-3
D: NA
size: NA

CDR3: CASSAGGAYTDTQYF
DNA: TGTGCCAGCAGCGCAGGGGGAGCTTACACAGATACGCAGTATTTT
length: 15
V: TRBV9
J: TRBJ2-3
D: TRBD1
size: once